The rows below give T cell receptor beta chains drawn from one sample of a study of persistence of HIV-infected CD4 T cells. The table came from immunoSEQ multiplex PCR; TCRdb's copy has only in-frame clones and leaves some out. The sample has some 13,000 clones; 65% to 75% are singletons. For these TCRs, the target antigens are not known. The starting material was CD4+ T cells sorted from PBMCs after approximately 19-hour stimulation, obtained from a patient who received antiretroviral therapy. These receptors came from an adult man with HIV who was CMV-seropositive. Each CDR3 is given with its conserved first and last residue. Fields, in order: clone size, D gene, J gene, V gene, CDR3 protein, CDR3 DNA. A D gene is named only where the DNA matches it firmly. Part of the rows lack a size; the others show once, few, many or a class for expanded clones.

abundance: -
d_gene: -
j_gene: TRBJ2-7
v_gene: TRBV7-3
CDR3aa: CASSLRPDFEQYF
CDR3nt: TGTGCCAGCAGCTTACGGCCGGACTTCGAGCAGTACTTC

abundance: -
d_gene: -
j_gene: TRBJ1-5
v_gene: TRBV6-5
CDR3aa: CASRGGIGQPQHF
CDR3nt: TGTGCCAGCAGAGGGGGTATTGGTCAGCCCCAGCATTTT

abundance: -
d_gene: -
j_gene: TRBJ2-3
v_gene: TRBV11-2
CDR3aa: CASSLQLGNTQYF
CDR3nt: TGTGCCAGCAGCTTACAATTAGGTAATACGCAGTATTTT

abundance: few
d_gene: -
j_gene: TRBJ2-2
v_gene: TRBV3-1/TRBV3-2
CDR3aa: CASSPQTGELFF
CDR3nt: TGTGCCAGCAGCCCCCAGACTGGGGAGCTGTTTTTT

abundance: few
d_gene: -
j_gene: TRBJ1-1
v_gene: TRBV3-1/TRBV3-2
CDR3aa: CASSQYEELFF
CDR3nt: TGTGCCAGCAGCCAATATGAAGAGCTATTTTTT

abundance: -
d_gene: TRBD2
j_gene: TRBJ2-4
v_gene: TRBV7-2
CDR3aa: CASSLLTSGGAKGKNIQYF
CDR3nt: TGTGCCAGCAGCCTACTTACTAGCGGGGGGGCCAAAGGCAAAAACATTCAGTACTTC

abundance: -
d_gene: TRBD1
j_gene: TRBJ1-1
v_gene: TRBV7-2
CDR3aa: CASSLVDRGTEAFF
CDR3nt: TGTGCCAGCAGCTTAGTCGACAGGGGGACTGAAGCTTTCTTT

abundance: -
d_gene: TRBD2
j_gene: TRBJ2-7
v_gene: TRBV7-2
CDR3aa: CASSLGRLAGGLREQYF
CDR3nt: TGTGCCAGCAGCTTAGGACGTCTAGCGGGGGGGCTTAGGGAGCAGTACTTC

abundance: -
d_gene: -
j_gene: TRBJ2-7
v_gene: TRBV5-1
CDR3aa: CASSLDQGRYEQYF
CDR3nt: TGCGCCAGCAGCTTGGATCAGGGGAGGTACGAGCAGTACTTC

abundance: once
d_gene: -
j_gene: TRBJ1-1
v_gene: TRBV5-1
CDR3aa: CASSLAALGKTEAFF
CDR3nt: TGCGCCAGCAGCTTGGCGGCACTTGGGAAAACTGAAGCTTTCTTT

abundance: -
d_gene: -
j_gene: TRBJ2-3
v_gene: TRBV4-1
CDR3aa: CASSQGLFFTDTQYF
CDR3nt: TGCGCCAGCAGCCAGGGACTCTTTTTCACAGATACGCAGTATTTT

abundance: medium-sized
d_gene: -
j_gene: TRBJ1-1
v_gene: TRBV5-1
CDR3aa: CASSLAGHTKGTEAFF
CDR3nt: TGCGCCAGCAGCTTGGCGGGACATACTAAGGGCACTGAAGCTTTCTTT

abundance: -
d_gene: -
j_gene: TRBJ2-3
v_gene: TRBV10-3
CDR3aa: CAISEPGSDTQYF
CDR3nt: TGTGCCATCAGTGAGCCCGGCAGCGATACGCAGTATTTT

abundance: -
d_gene: TRBD1
j_gene: TRBJ1-2
v_gene: TRBV19
CDR3aa: CASSRRQGNEGYGYTF
CDR3nt: TGTGCCAGTAGTAGAAGACAGGGGAATGAGGGCTATGGCTACACCTTC

abundance: -
d_gene: -
j_gene: TRBJ2-1
v_gene: TRBV10-3
CDR3aa: CAISHRGTKKDSYNEQFF
CDR3nt: TGTGCCATCAGTCATCGGGGGACCAAAAAGGACTCCTACAATGAGCAGTTCTTC

abundance: once
d_gene: -
j_gene: TRBJ2-5
v_gene: TRBV28
CDR3aa: CASSFPGARETQYF
CDR3nt: TGTGCCAGCAGTTTTCCTGGTGCCCGGGAGACCCAGTACTTC

abundance: -
d_gene: TRBD2
j_gene: TRBJ2-7
v_gene: TRBV15
CDR3aa: CATSRDLRRGDEQYF
CDR3nt: TGTGCCACCAGCAGAGATCTGAGGCGGGGGGACGAGCAGTACTTC

abundance: -
d_gene: -
j_gene: TRBJ2-1
v_gene: TRBV9
CDR3aa: CASSVRVRNNEQFF
CDR3nt: TGTGCCAGCAGCGTACGGGTAAGAAACAATGAGCAGTTCTTC

abundance: -
d_gene: TRBD1
j_gene: TRBJ1-3
v_gene: TRBV7-9
CDR3aa: CASSRWDSGNTIYF
CDR3nt: TGTGCCAGCAGCCGATGGGACAGTGGAAACACCATATATTTT

abundance: -
d_gene: -
j_gene: TRBJ1-6
v_gene: TRBV18
CDR3aa: CASSPERYNSPLHF
CDR3nt: TGTGCCAGCTCCCCCGAGCGCTATAATTCACCCCTCCACTTT

abundance: -
d_gene: TRBD2
j_gene: TRBJ2-2
v_gene: TRBV4-1
CDR3aa: CATQPASGPTGELFF
CDR3nt: TGCGCCACCCAGCCCGCTAGCGGACCCACCGGGGAGCTGTTTTTT

abundance: -
d_gene: -
j_gene: TRBJ1-3
v_gene: TRBV15
CDR3aa: CATSRTLDNSGNTIYF
CDR3nt: TGTGCCACCAGCAGGACCCTTGACAACTCTGGAAACACCATATATTTT

abundance: once
d_gene: TRBD2
j_gene: TRBJ2-1
v_gene: TRBV10-2
CDR3aa: CASSDERGGRNEQFF
CDR3nt: TGCGCCAGCAGTGATGAGCGGGGGGGCCGCAATGAGCAGTTCTTC

abundance: -
d_gene: -
j_gene: TRBJ2-3
v_gene: TRBV18
CDR3aa: CASSGPEDTQYF
CDR3nt: TGTGCCAGCTCGGGCCCGGAGGATACGCAGTATTTT

abundance: medium-sized
d_gene: -
j_gene: TRBJ1-1
v_gene: TRBV12-3/TRBV12-4
CDR3aa: CASSLVREAFF
CDR3nt: TGTGCCAGCAGTTTAGTGAGGGAAGCTTTCTTT

abundance: -
d_gene: -
j_gene: TRBJ2-3
v_gene: TRBV6-5
CDR3aa: CASSYWENTDTQYF
CDR3nt: TGTGCCAGCAGTTACTGGGAGAACACAGATACGCAGTATTTT

abundance: -
d_gene: -
j_gene: TRBJ1-1
v_gene: TRBV3-1/TRBV3-2
CDR3aa: CASSPRGRGSTEAFF
CDR3nt: TGTGCCAGCAGCCCCCGGGGCAGGGGTAGCACTGAAGCTTTCTTT

abundance: once
d_gene: TRBD1
j_gene: TRBJ1-2
v_gene: TRBV18
CDR3aa: CASSPAALAGGRNYGYTF
CDR3nt: TGTGCCAGCTCACCCGCCGCTTTAGCAGGGGGAAGGAACTATGGCTACACCTTC

abundance: -
d_gene: TRBD1
j_gene: TRBJ2-2
v_gene: TRBV15
CDR3aa: CATNTGGRTGELFF
CDR3nt: TGTGCCACCAATACAGGGGGAAGAACCGGGGAGCTGTTTTTT

abundance: -
d_gene: -
j_gene: TRBJ2-1
v_gene: TRBV4-1
CDR3aa: CAIQPLGSANYNEQFF
CDR3nt: TGCGCCATCCAACCTTTGGGGTCCGCGAATTACAATGAGCAGTTCTTC

abundance: -
d_gene: -
j_gene: TRBJ1-1
v_gene: TRBV6-5
CDR3aa: CASSQQDTEAFF
CDR3nt: TGTGCCAGCAGTCAGCAGGACACTGAAGCTTTCTTT

abundance: -
d_gene: TRBD2
j_gene: TRBJ2-7
v_gene: TRBV5-1
CDR3aa: CASSIGSTGGNEQYF
CDR3nt: TGCGCCAGCAGCATCGGGTCAACGGGAGGAAACGAGCAGTACTTC

abundance: once
d_gene: -
j_gene: TRBJ2-4
v_gene: TRBV7-8
CDR3aa: CASSGGYAKNIQYF
CDR3nt: TGTGCCAGTTCCGGCGGTTATGCCAAAAACATTCAGTACTTC

abundance: medium-sized
d_gene: -
j_gene: TRBJ2-1
v_gene: TRBV4-1
CDR3aa: CAAGSYNEQFF
CDR3nt: TGCGCCGCAGGGTCCTACAATGAGCAGTTCTTC

abundance: few
d_gene: -
j_gene: TRBJ1-5
v_gene: TRBV6-1
CDR3aa: CASSELRVGNQPQHF
CDR3nt: TGTGCCAGCAGTGAACTCAGGGTGGGCAATCAGCCCCAGCATTTT

abundance: -
d_gene: TRBD1
j_gene: TRBJ1-5
v_gene: TRBV15
CDR3aa: CATLDRGSHSNQPQHF
CDR3nt: TGTGCCACCCTAGACAGGGGCTCTCATAGCAATCAGCCCCAGCATTTT

abundance: -
d_gene: TRBD2
j_gene: TRBJ2-3
v_gene: TRBV3-1/TRBV3-2
CDR3aa: CASSLAGGPGDTQYF
CDR3nt: TGTGCCAGCAGCCTTGCGGGGGGGCCGGGAGATACGCAGTATTTT

abundance: -
d_gene: -
j_gene: TRBJ1-2
v_gene: TRBV6-5
CDR3aa: CASSLEGRGGGYTF
CDR3nt: TGTGCCAGCAGCCTGGAGGGAAGGGGTGGTGGCTACACCTTC

abundance: -
d_gene: -
j_gene: TRBJ1-1
v_gene: TRBV7-8
CDR3aa: CASSRTENTEAFF
CDR3nt: TGTGCCAGCAGCAGGACAGAGAACACTGAAGCTTTCTTT

abundance: -
d_gene: TRBD1
j_gene: TRBJ2-5
v_gene: TRBV12-3/TRBV12-4
CDR3aa: CASSYRGSETQYF
CDR3nt: TGTGCCAGCAGTTACAGGGGGTCAGAGACCCAGTACTTC

abundance: -
d_gene: -
j_gene: TRBJ1-1
v_gene: TRBV10-3
CDR3aa: CAISELSVEAFF
CDR3nt: TGTGCCATCAGTGAGTTATCAGTTGAAGCTTTCTTT

abundance: -
d_gene: -
j_gene: TRBJ2-3
v_gene: TRBV27
CDR3aa: CASSLFSQSEADTQYF
CDR3nt: TGTGCCAGCAGTTTATTCTCCCAGAGTGAAGCAGATACGCAGTATTTT

abundance: once
d_gene: -
j_gene: TRBJ1-4
v_gene: TRBV6-6
CDR3aa: CASSYSAQGEKLFF
CDR3nt: TGTGCCAGCAGTTACTCGGCGCAGGGGGAAAAACTGTTTTTT

abundance: -
d_gene: -
j_gene: TRBJ1-4
v_gene: TRBV5-4
CDR3aa: CASSLNIDEKLFF
CDR3nt: TGTGCCAGCAGCCTCAACATTGATGAAAAACTGTTTTTT

abundance: -
d_gene: -
j_gene: TRBJ2-4
v_gene: TRBV18
CDR3aa: CASSPRTDLNIQYF
CDR3nt: TGTGCCAGCTCACCACGGACAGATTTAAACATTCAGTACTTC

abundance: -
d_gene: -
j_gene: TRBJ1-5
v_gene: TRBV6-1
CDR3aa: CASSEAQGNVQPQHF
CDR3nt: TGTGCCAGCAGTGAAGCTCAGGGGAATGTTCAGCCCCAGCATTTT

abundance: -
d_gene: TRBD1
j_gene: TRBJ2-7
v_gene: TRBV5-1
CDR3aa: CASSKGQEPLYEQYF
CDR3nt: TGCGCCAGCAGCAAAGGACAGGAACCCCTCTACGAGCAGTACTTC

abundance: -
d_gene: -
j_gene: TRBJ1-1
v_gene: TRBV7-9
CDR3aa: CASSPGRLNTEAFF
CDR3nt: TGTGCCAGCAGCCCCGGACGGTTGAACACTGAAGCTTTCTTT

abundance: -
d_gene: TRBD2
j_gene: TRBJ2-1
v_gene: TRBV5-4
CDR3aa: CASSLGGLAGAYNEQFF
CDR3nt: TGTGCCAGCAGCTTGGGGGGACTAGCGGGGGCCTACAATGAGCAGTTCTTC

abundance: once
d_gene: TRBD1
j_gene: TRBJ1-2
v_gene: TRBV2
CDR3aa: CASSTIQGARSSGYTF
CDR3nt: TGTGCCAGCAGTACCATCCAGGGGGCGCGATCCTCCGGCTACACCTTC

abundance: -
d_gene: TRBD1
j_gene: TRBJ1-1
v_gene: TRBV6-5
CDR3aa: CASSKTDRLNTEAFF
CDR3nt: TGTGCCAGCAGTAAAACGGACAGGTTGAACACTGAAGCTTTCTTT

abundance: -
d_gene: TRBD1
j_gene: TRBJ1-1
v_gene: TRBV5-1
CDR3aa: CASRLDRDGEAFF
CDR3nt: TGCGCCAGCAGACTTGACAGGGATGGTGAAGCTTTCTTT

abundance: medium-sized
d_gene: -
j_gene: TRBJ1-3
v_gene: TRBV5-1
CDR3aa: CASSSRTGGSGNTIYF
CDR3nt: TGCGCCAGCAGCTCCCGGACTGGGGGGTCCGGAAACACCATATATTTT

abundance: -
d_gene: TRBD1
j_gene: TRBJ2-7
v_gene: TRBV5-1
CDR3aa: CASRGQGSYEQYF
CDR3nt: TGCGCCAGCCGGGGACAGGGCTCCTACGAGCAGTACTTC